This T cell receptor (beta chain) was sequenced for a study of cytomegalovirus exposure and HLA in healthy donors. Points from the study as a whole: Reported results showed that the classifier diagnosed cytomegalovirus status with high specificity and sensitivity. Common viral pathogens were later found to be apparently linked to several of the most significant clusters. Reportedly, TCR beta sequences accurately predicted HLA-A and HLA-B alleles in most subjects.

In this sample, this clone turned up a few times. Its antigen is unknown. V gave up 5 bases and J gave up 5 bases; unmatched junction bases: 5. This CDR3 spans 13 amino acids. Per germline, CDR1 SGHNT and CDR2 YENEEA. Amplification used 60 Vbeta primers and 13 Jbeta primers. Methods used by the authors: In a later analysis, some 11 million of about 80 million unique beta chains occurred in at least two donors. Generated by immunoSEQ multiplex PCR, the TCRdb table keeps only in-frame clones and is missing some. The V and J calls and the clone size are those of that table, but D and trimming were determined from the DNA. The profile shows 95,000 to 150,000 clones, 63% of them singletons.

The V call is TRBV11-3, the J call TRBJ1-1; 7 bases are shared with TRBD1. The sequence was obtained from a man aged 35 to 55 in good health and CMV-seropositive. The specimen was PBMCs. CDR3 in amino acids: CASSQGQRTEAFF. The CDR3 bases are TGTGCCAGCAGCCAGGGACAGCGGACTGAAGCTTTCTTT.